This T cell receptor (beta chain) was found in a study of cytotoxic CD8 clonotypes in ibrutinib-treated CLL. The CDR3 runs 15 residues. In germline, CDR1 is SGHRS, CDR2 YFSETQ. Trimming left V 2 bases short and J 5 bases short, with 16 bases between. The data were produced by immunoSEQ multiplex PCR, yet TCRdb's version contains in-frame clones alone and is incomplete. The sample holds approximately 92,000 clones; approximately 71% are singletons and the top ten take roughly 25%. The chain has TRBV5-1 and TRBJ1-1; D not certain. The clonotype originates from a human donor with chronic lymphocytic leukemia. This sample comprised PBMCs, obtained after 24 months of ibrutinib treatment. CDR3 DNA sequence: TGCGCCAGCAGCTTTAATGTTGGCGGCGGAACTGAAGCTTTCTTT. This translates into CASSFNVGGGTEAFF.